This TCR beta chain appears in the sequencing data of a study of CD8 T cells in ankylosing spondylitis (dated by TCRdb to the late 2010s). The study in broad terms: The study set out to find disease-linked TCR variants by profiling T cell receptor beta repertoires in ankylosing spondylitis patients and healthy donors. The full study cohort comprised about 25 ankylosing spondylitis patients and roughly 100 healthy donors. Peripheral blood was sampled, and synovial fluid was additionally collected from ankylosing spondylitis patients.

Overall results and qualifications from the work: According to the report, matched synovial fluid samples from ankylosing spondylitis patients were significantly enriched for the disease-linked clones. A TCR beta motif made up of eight highly homologous amino acid variants appeared to be characteristic of blood from ankylosing spondylitis patients. In peripheral blood, the disease-linked clones were found at relatively low frequencies and had a CD8+ phenotype. Some TCR beta motif variants had previously been reported in synovial fluid and blood of reactive arthritis patients, which suggested common disease-initiation mechanisms.

CDR1 and CDR2 are read off the germline V gene as SQVTM and ANQGSEA. Trimmed from V: 1 base; trimmed from J: 5 bases; junction bases lacking a gene match: 3. Its CDR3 holds 14 amino acids, cysteine through phenylalanine. The CDR3 DNA has 42 bases and is translated from base 1. Sequencing instrument: Illumina HiSeq 2500. Quantitative 5'-RACE with molecular barcodes was used to prepare TCR beta libraries. Per the original workflow: A new computational method based on a probabilistic model of VDJ rearrangement was used to identify disease-linked TCR variants. The raw public data were reprocessed by TCRdb itself: fastp quality trimming at Q25, MiXCR clonotype calling, in-frame beta chains only. A single entry per CDR3 protein holds the most common genes and DNA from its merged rows. These V and J calls rely on TCRdb rather than the paper's analysis. The sample records roughly 160,000 distinct CDR3 sequences, just over 9.5% of which are singletons. Roughly 16% of the sample comes from the top ten.

In regard to this clonotype: Its antigen has not been determined. Qualities for individual bases were not recorded, and no much larger clone is one base off.

This sequence uses TRBV29-1 and TRBJ1-1, and 11 junction bases match TRBD1. The clonotype originates from a female donor with ankylosing spondylitis or in good health (not recorded which). Sequenced input: blood, either unsorted or a sorted T cell fraction (not recorded which). Read as DNA, the sequence is TGCAGCGTTGAAGGGGGGACAGGGGGAACTGAAGCTTTCTTT. This codes for CSVEGGTGGTEAFF.